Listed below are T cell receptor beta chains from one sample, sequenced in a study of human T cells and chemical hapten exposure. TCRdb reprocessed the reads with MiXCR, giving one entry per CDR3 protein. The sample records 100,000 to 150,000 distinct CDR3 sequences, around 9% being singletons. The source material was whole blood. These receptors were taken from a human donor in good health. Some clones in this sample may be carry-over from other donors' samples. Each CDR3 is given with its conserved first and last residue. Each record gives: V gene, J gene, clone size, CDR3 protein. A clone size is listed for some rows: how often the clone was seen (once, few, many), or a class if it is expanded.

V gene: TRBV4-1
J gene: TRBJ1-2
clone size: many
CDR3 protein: CASSNDRGDYGYTF

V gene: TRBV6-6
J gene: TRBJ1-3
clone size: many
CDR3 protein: CASIPRPLENTIYF

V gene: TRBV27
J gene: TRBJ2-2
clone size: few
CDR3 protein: CASSLSGYTGELFF

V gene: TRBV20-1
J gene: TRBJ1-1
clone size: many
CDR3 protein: CSARAGSQNTEAFF

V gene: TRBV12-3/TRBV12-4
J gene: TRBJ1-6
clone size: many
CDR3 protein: CASSLTRYGQGSPYNSPLHF

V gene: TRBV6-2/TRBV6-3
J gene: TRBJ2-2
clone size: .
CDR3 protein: CASSARLAGGLSGGELFF

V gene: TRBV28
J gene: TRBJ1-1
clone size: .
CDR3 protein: CASSFSLLRQTNTEAFF

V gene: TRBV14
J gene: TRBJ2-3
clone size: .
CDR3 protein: CASSQDGTSGSAQYF

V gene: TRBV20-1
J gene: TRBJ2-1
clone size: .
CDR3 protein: CSAREQGADEQFF

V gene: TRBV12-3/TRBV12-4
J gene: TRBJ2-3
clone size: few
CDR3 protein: CASRPHLAVTSTDTQYF

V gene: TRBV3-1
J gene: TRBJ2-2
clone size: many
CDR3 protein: CASSQGSITGELFF

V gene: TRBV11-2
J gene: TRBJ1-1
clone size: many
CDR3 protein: CASSLENRHKNTEAFF

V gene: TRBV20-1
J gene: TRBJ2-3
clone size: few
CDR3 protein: CSARDLGGAADTQYF

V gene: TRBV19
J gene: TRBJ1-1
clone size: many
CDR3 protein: CASTPRGTNTEAFF

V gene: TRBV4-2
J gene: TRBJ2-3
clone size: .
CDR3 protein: CASRFLGTSGKDTQYF

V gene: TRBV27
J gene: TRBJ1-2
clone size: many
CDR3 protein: CASSPGTATYTNYGYTF

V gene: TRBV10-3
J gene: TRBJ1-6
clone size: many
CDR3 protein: CAISAFGRGEPLHF

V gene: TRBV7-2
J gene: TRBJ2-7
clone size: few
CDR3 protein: CASSSRDEQYF

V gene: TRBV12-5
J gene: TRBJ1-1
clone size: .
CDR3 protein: CASGLFRVGLRGTEAFF

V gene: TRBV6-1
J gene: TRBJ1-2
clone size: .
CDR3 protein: CASSELGQGPGYTF

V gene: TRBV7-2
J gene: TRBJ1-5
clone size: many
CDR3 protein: CASRDRGGAYQPQHF

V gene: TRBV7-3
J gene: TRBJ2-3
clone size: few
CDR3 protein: CASSGDRGSTSTDTQYF

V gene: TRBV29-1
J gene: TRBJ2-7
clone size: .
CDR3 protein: CSVEKTDSYEQYF

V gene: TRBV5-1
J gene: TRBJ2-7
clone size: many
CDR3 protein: CASSLNSGRRSYEQYF

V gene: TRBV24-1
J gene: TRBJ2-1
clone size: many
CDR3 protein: CATSEGAGDGGQFF

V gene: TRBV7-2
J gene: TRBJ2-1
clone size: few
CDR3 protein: CASSAWDRGNLPGNEQFF

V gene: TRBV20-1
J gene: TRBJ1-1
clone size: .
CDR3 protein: CSAPRLGGEWAFF

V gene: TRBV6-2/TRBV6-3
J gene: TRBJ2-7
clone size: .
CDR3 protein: CASSPIGVAEQYF

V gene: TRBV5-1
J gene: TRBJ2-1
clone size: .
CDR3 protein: CASSSGGAYSYNEQFF

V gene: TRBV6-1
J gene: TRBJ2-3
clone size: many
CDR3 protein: CASSAGTSGLTDTQYF

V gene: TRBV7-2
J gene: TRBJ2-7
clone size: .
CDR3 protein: CASSSQTGVEQYF

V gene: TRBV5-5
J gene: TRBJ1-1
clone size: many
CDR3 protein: CASSIGQGPYGAFF

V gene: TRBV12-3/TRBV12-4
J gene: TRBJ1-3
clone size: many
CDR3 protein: CASNQNRNGNTIYF

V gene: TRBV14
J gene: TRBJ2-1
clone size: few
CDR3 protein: CASSQDWGAVSNSYNEQFF